This passage covers 26 T cell receptor beta chains from one sample sequenced in a study of STAT5B mutations in CD4+ large granular lymphocyte leukemia (dated by TCRdb to 2021 to 2024). The library was built by means of the immunoSEQ multiplex PCR assay. Entries here come from immuneACCESS through TCRdb and include only in-frame sequences with V and J called. Some clones fail to appear in such tables; in the studies checked, an unresolved V gene covers under half of the shortfall, and the cause of the remainder is unknown. This sample holds tens of thousands of clones; over 70% were observed only once. In total, the top ten clones hold approximately 1.1% of the sample. The sequenced material came from CD4+ T cells from blood buffy coats. The receptors were gathered from a human donor in good health.

V gene TRBV2 combines with J gene TRBJ2-1; D is unresolved. The CDR3 is 12 amino acids. Deletions cut 7 bases from V and 8 bases from J, with 12 bases between. Germline values: CDR1 SNHLY, CDR2 FYNNEI. The DNA for the CDR3 is TGTGCCAGCAAGGAAGAGTACGATGAGCAGTTCTTC. Its protein is CASKEEYDEQFF.

The chain carries TRBV9 and TRBJ2-3, with 10 positions matching TRBD2. The CDR3 extends over 14 amino acids. Losses at the gene ends were 4 bases for V and 6 bases for J; bases not matched to a gene: 5. Germline V gives CDR1 SGDLS, CDR2 YYNGEE. The CDR3 coding sequence is TGTGCCAGCAGCCTCACTAGCGGGGCCGATACGCAGTATTTT. This sequence encodes CASSLTSGADTQYF.

The rearrangement links TRBV10-1 to TRBJ1-5; 10 nucleotides agree with TRBD1. The V gene's germline CDR1 is WNHNN and CDR2 SYGVQD (reference sequence). Trimming removed 6 bases from V and 7 bases from J; junction bases left unmatched: 15. The CDR3 runs to 17 residues. The CDR3 DNA is TGCGCCAGCAGCAACTCCGACAGGGGGCTGGGGAAGCAGCCCCAGCATTTT. Amino acid sequence: CASSNSDRGLGKQPQHF.

The rearrangement uses TRBV7-9 and TRBJ2-7; possibly TRBD1 for D (6 bases). V was trimmed by 5 bases and J by 5 bases, leaving 16 bases between them. The CDR3 length is 14 residues. Germline CDR1 and CDR2: SEHNR and FQNEAQ (reference sequence). The DNA of the CDR3 is TGTGCCAGCAGCCATGGCGACAGGATCCACGAGCAGTACTTC. The encoded protein is CASSHGDRIHEQYF.

The chain joins TRBV9 to TRBJ2-2; D unclear. V gave up 0 bases and J gave up 2 bases, with 17 bases separating them. This CDR3 region has 18 residues. Germline V gene data show CDR1 as SGDLS and CDR2 as YYNGEE. The DNA of the CDR3 is TGTGCCAGCAGCGTAGGTCCGCATGAGTTGGGCAACACCGGGGAGCTGTTTTTT. Translated: CASSVGPHELGNTGELFF.

J is TRBJ2-5 and V is TRBV9, with 8 bases matching TRBD2. Germline values: CDR1 SGDLS, CDR2 YYNGEE. The CDR3 sequence is 16 residues long. Germline trimming cut 0 bases from V and 6 bases from J; bases unmatched to any gene: 10. In DNA form, the CDR3 reads TGTGCCAGCAGCGTAGAGGGGAGCGGGAGTGGAAAGACCCAGTACTTC. This codes for CASSVEGSGSGKTQYF.

The CDR3 spells CASSVSLDYGYTF. CDR3 nucleotide sequence: TGTGCCAGCAGCGTCTCGTTAGACTATGGCTACACCTTC. The chain is built from TRBV9 and TRBJ1-2; D uncertain. V was pared by 2 bases and J by 3 bases, with 8 bases between. The germline V gene encodes CDR1 SGDLS and CDR2 YYNGEE. This CDR3 comprises 13 residues.

The chain combines TRBV4-2 with TRBJ2-3, with TRBD2 matching 11 bases. V was pared by 4 bases and J by 2 bases, with 8 bases of the junction left unmatched. The CDR3 is 17 amino acids. Germline loops: CDR1 LGHNA, CDR2 YNFKEQ. The CDR3 DNA sequence: TGTGCCAGCAGCCGTATAGCGGGGGGGGGAATCACAGATACGCAGTATTTT. Translated: CASSRIAGGGITDTQYF.

The chain joins TRBV7-9 to TRBJ1-1; 7 nucleotides match TRBD1. Germline V gene sequence: CDR1 SEHNR, CDR2 FQNEAQ (reference sequence). The CDR3 is 17 amino acids. The junction had 10 bases not matched to a gene; V was cut back by 2 bases and J by 1 base. The CDR3 bases are TGTGCCAGCAGCTTACGCGGGACAGACCCAAAGAACACTGAAGCTTTCTTT. Amino acid sequence: CASSLRGTDPKNTEAFF.

This clone has only a few counts. This rearrangement joins TRBV2 to TRBJ2-6; D is ambiguous. The V end lost 5 bases, the J end lost 1 base, and 9 bases lay between the germline ends. This CDR3 is built from 15 residues. The V gene's germline CDR1 is SNHLY and CDR2 FYNNEI. The CDR3 DNA sequence: TGTGCCAGCAGTTCCTTGACATCTGGGGCCAACGTCCTGACTTTC. Translation gives CASSSLTSGANVLTF.

The gene calls are TRBV6-1 and TRBJ1-5, with TRBD1 as a possible D gene (6 bases). Germline lookup yields CDR1 MNHNS and CDR2 SASEGT. The length of the CDR3 is 15 residues. V was trimmed by 6 bases and J by 7 bases, leaving 19 bases between them. CDR3 loop: CASRESGAGYQPQHF. The CDR3, as DNA: TGTGCCAGCAGGGAGTCAGGGGCAGGGTACCAGCCCCAGCATTTT.

This clone was counted between two and nine times. The gene calls are TRBV6-5 and TRBJ1-1; D unclear. The germline gives CDR1 MNHEY, CDR2 SVGAGI. Trimming took off 4 bases at V and 6 bases at J, with 9 bases between the two ends. The CDR3 sequence is 12 residues long. CDR3 in amino acids: CASSSTIAEAFF. For the CDR3, the DNA is TGTGCCAGCAGTTCAACCATCGCTGAAGCTTTCTTT.

V gene TRBV5-1 combines with J gene TRBJ1-2; D unresolved. V was trimmed by 5 bases and J by 4 bases, leaving 12 bases between them. CDR3 length: 13 residues. From germline, CDR1 is SGHRS and CDR2 YFSETQ. The CDR3: CASRERITYGYTF. The CDR3 DNA reads TGCGCCAGCAGGGAGAGAATTACCTATGGCTACACCTTC.

The V gene is TRBV4-1, the J gene TRBJ2-1, with D unresolved. The CDR3 consists of 13 residues. Germline V gene data show CDR1 as MGHRA and CDR2 as YSYEKL. Between the trimmed V and J ends, which lost 7 bases and 8 bases, there was a span of 15 bases. The CDR3 spells CASKPTGIHEQFF. DNA for the CDR3: TGCGCCAGCAAACCAACGGGCATCCATGAGCAGTTCTTC.

The chain is built from TRBV7-8 and TRBJ1-2; 7 nucleotides agree with TRBD1. The CDR3 contains 15 residues. The germline CDR1 and CDR2 sequences are SGHVS and FQNEAQ. Trimming cost V 4 bases and J 5 bases; bases outside gene matches: 10. The CDR3 DNA sequence: TGTGCCAGCAGCTCAAGGACAGGCGCCCCGTATGGCTACACCTTC. It encodes CASSSRTGAPYGYTF. Together with reference TRBV7-8 and TRBJ1-2, the CDR3 gives the full variable domain: GAGVSQSPRYKVAKRGQDVALRCDPISGHVSLFWYQQALGQGPEFLTYFQNEAQLDKSGLPSDRFFAERPEGSVSTLKIQRTQQEDSAVYLCASSSRTGAPYGYTFGSGTRLTVV.

The V call is TRBV2, the J call TRBJ2-7, with D uncertain. V was cut by 6 bases and J by 3 bases, with 12 bases left in between. This CDR3 comprises 13 residues. Per germline, CDR1 SNHLY and CDR2 FYNNEI. The CDR3 DNA follows: TGTGCCAGCAGAGGTCAGCCACTCTACGAGCAGTACTTC. This sequence encodes CASRGQPLYEQYF. Full variable domain (remainder filled in from reference TRBV2 and TRBJ2-7): EPEVTQTPSHQVTQMGQEVILRCVPISNHLYFYWYRQILGQKVEFLVSFYNNEISEKSEIFDDQFSVERPDGSNFTLKIRSTKLEDSAMYFCASRGQPLYEQYFGPGTRLTVT.

The DNA of the CDR3 is TGTGCCAGCAGCGCGGAGGTCTCTGGAAACACCATATATTTT. Translated, it gives CASSAEVSGNTIYF. The genes are TRBV9 and TRBJ1-3; D is unresolved. Germline V gene sequence: CDR1 SGDLS, CDR2 YYNGEE. The CDR3 length is 14 residues. The ends were cut back, 3 bases at V and 0 bases at J, with 7 bases in the middle. The full variable domain, with the rest looked up from reference TRBV9 and TRBJ1-3, is DSGVTQTPKHLITATGQRVTLRCSPRSGDLSVYWYQQSLDQGLQFLIQYYNGEERAKGNILERFSAQQFPDLHSELNLSSLELGDSALYFCASSAEVSGNTIYFGEGSWLTVV.

This chain joins TRBV7-2 and TRBJ1-2; D call uncertain. The germline V gene has CDR1 SGHTA and CDR2 FQGNSA. The germline V and J ends were trimmed by 5 bases and 0 bases, with 13 bases remaining between them. This CDR3 comprises 15 residues. CDR3 nucleotides: TGTGCCAGCAGCCCTCTCCCGGGAGCTAACTATGGCTACACCTTC. Protein sequence: CASSPLPGANYGYTF.

This clone showed up just a few times. V and J are TRBV4-1 and TRBJ2-6; D possibly corresponds to TRBD2 (7 bases). V was shortened by 1 base and J by 4 bases, with 14 bases between the two germline ends. There are 17 residues in the CDR3. The germline CDR1 and CDR2 sequences are MGHRA and YSYEKL. The CDR3 region is CASSQAGGGLGANVLTF. DNA of the CDR3: TGCGCCAGCAGCCAAGCTGGGGGGGGGCTCGGGGCCAACGTCCTGACTTTC.

The CDR3 nucleotides read TGTGCCAGCAGTTTTGGGGCGACTAGCTACGAGCAGTACTTC. This gives the protein CASSFGATSYEQYF. The chain couples TRBV28 to TRBJ2-7; D possibly corresponds to TRBD2 (6 bases). This CDR3 region has 14 residues. Trimming removed 3 bases at V and 3 bases at J, with 12 bases between. Germline V lookup: CDR1 MDHEN, CDR2 SYDVKM.

CDR3 in DNA: TGTGCCAGTACCTCTCAGGGGGGGAGAAGTTTTGTAAAACTGTTTTTT. Translated: CASTSQGGRSFVKLFF. The V gene is TRBV19, the J gene TRBJ1-4; 7 bases line up with TRBD1. Germline V gives CDR1 LNHDA, CDR2 SQIVND (reference sequence). V was clipped by 7 bases and J by 10 bases; unmatched bases: 18. CDR3 length: 16 amino acids.

This sequence joins TRBV7-9 and TRBJ1-6; 9 bases are shared with TRBD1. Trimming removed 10 bases from V and 9 bases from J; junction bases left unmatched: 10. Looked up from germline, CDR1 is SEHNR and CDR2 is FQNEAQ (reference sequence). This CDR3 has 14 amino acids. The CDR3 spells CAILTGTGTSPLHF. The CDR3 DNA reads as TGTGCCATCCTAACCGGGACAGGGACTTCACCCCTCCACTTT.

The chain carries TRBV5-8 and TRBJ2-5; D remains unclear. The V gene lost 0 bases and the J gene lost 2 bases, with 5 bases spanning the gap. There are 13 residues in the CDR3. Germline CDR1 and CDR2: SGHTS and YDEGEE. CDR3 protein: CASSLGGQETQYF. CDR3 DNA sequence: TGTGCCAGCAGCTTGGGGGGACAAGAGACCCAGTACTTC.

The chain joins TRBV6-1 to TRBJ2-6, with D possibly matching TRBD2 (5 bases). CDR1 and CDR2 (germline): MNHNS, SASEGT. This CDR3 spans 15 amino acids. The V and J ends lost 6 bases and 2 bases respectively, with 11 bases between them. The CDR3 region is CASSRGGPGANVLTF. In nucleotides, the CDR3 is TGTGCCAGCAGCCGAGGAGGACCTGGGGCCAACGTCCTGACTTTC.

This sequence joins TRBV29-1 and TRBJ2-5; D gene ambiguous. V lost 4 bases, J lost 1 base, and 1 base lay in between. This CDR3 comprises 10 residues. CDR1 and CDR2 (germline): SQVTM, ANQGSEA. The CDR3 is CSVGQETQYF. Here the CDR3 DNA reads TGCAGCGTTGGCCAAGAGACCCAGTACTTC.

This chain links TRBV27 with TRBJ2-7; TRBD1 matches 9 bases. The CDR3 has 15 residues. CDR1 and CDR2 from the germline V gene are MNHEY and SMNVEV (reference sequence). After removal of 5 bases from V and 5 bases from J, the junction contained 10 bases not matched to a gene. CDR3 region: CASSGGTGSRDEQYF. DNA for the CDR3: TGTGCCAGCAGTGGGGGGACAGGGAGTCGCGACGAGCAGTACTTC.